The clone carrying this T cell receptor (beta chain) was picked up a small number of times. Its antigen is not identified. These data originate in a study of identical twins. Findings and caveats of the study: Out-of-frame sharing of TCR alpha in monozygotic twins was underestimated by models. High-abundance cord blood beta clonotypes had fewer insertions; memory repertoires showed none.

One entry per CDR3 protein, called by TCRdb with MiXCR from the 5' RACE reads. The table records hundreds of thousands of distinct CDR3 sequences, over 8% of them present only once. CDR3 length: 17 amino acids. V lost 4 bases and J lost 4; bases outside the gene matches: 10. The germline V gene has CDR1 LGHDT and CDR2 YNNKEL (reference sequence). Healthy Caucasians were all of the donors. This receptor was obtained from a woman aged 18-35 years in good health. This chain links TRBV3-1 with TRBJ2-6; the match to TRBD1 covers 7 bases. Source material: memory (CD45RO+) T cells sorted from blood. DNA for the CDR3: TGTGCCAGCAGCCCTCGACAGGGCGGCTCCGGGGCCAACGTCCTGACTTTC. Its translation is CASSPRQGGSGANVLTF. The whole variable domain, filled in from reference TRBV3-1 and TRBJ2-6, reads DTAVSQTPKYLVTQMGNDKSIKCEQNLGHDTMYWYKQDSKKFLKIMFSYNNKELIINETVPNRFSPKSPDKAHLNLHINSLELGDSAVYFCASSPRQGGSGANVLTFGAGSRLTVL.